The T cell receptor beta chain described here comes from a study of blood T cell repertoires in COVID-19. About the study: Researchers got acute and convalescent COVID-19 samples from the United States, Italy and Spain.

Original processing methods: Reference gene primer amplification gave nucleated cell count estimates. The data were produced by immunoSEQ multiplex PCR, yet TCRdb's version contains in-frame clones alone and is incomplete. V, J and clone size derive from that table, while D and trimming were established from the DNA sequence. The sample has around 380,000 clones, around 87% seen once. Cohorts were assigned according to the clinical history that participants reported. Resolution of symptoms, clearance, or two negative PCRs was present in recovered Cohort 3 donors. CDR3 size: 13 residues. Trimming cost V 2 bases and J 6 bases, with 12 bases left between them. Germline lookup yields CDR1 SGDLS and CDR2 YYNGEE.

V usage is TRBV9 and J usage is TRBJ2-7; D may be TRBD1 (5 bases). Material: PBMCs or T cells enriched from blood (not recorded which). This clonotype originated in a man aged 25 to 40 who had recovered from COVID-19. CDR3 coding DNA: TGTGCCAGCAGCGTGCAGGGCCTCTCCGAGCAGTACTTC. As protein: CASSVQGLSEQYF. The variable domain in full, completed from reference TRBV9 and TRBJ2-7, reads DSGVTQTPKHLITATGQRVTLRCSPRSGDLSVYWYQQSLDQGLQFLIQYYNGEERAKGNILERFSAQQFPDLHSELNLSSLELGDSALYFCASSVQGLSEQYFGPGTRLTVT.